The 28 T cell receptor beta chains below come from one sample, sequenced in a study of cytomegalovirus exposure and HLA in healthy donors. Clones were read by immunoSEQ multiplex PCR, and TCRdb kept only the in-frame ones, dropping some. The sample shows about 240,000 clones, 86% of them seen only once. Sequencing was performed on PBMCs. The origin of the receptors is a young woman in good health and CMV-seropositive.

The rearrangement joins TRBV5-8 to TRBJ2-1, with 12 nucleotides matching TRBD2. The CDR3 spans 16 residues. Per germline, CDR1 SGHTS and CDR2 YDEGEE. The trim removed 0 bases at V and 10 bases at J, leaving 8 bases unmatched. CDR3 region: CASSLVGLAGSPEQFF. In DNA form, the CDR3 reads TGTGCCAGCAGCTTGGTAGGACTAGCGGGATCCCCGGAGCAGTTCTTC.

This rearrangement joins TRBV2 to TRBJ2-5; D gene uncertain. Per the germline V gene, CDR1 is SNHLY and CDR2 is FYNNEI. Trimming left V 2 bases short and J 4 bases short, with 5 bases between. CDR3 length: 12 residues. CDR3 in amino acids: CASSESGETQYF. CDR3 sequence (DNA): TGTGCCAGCAGTGAATCGGGAGAGACCCAGTACTTC.

V usage is TRBV5-8 and J usage is TRBJ1-1; 8 nucleotides line up with TRBD1. Germline values: CDR1 SGHTS, CDR2 YDEGEE. The CDR3 totals 15 residues. V was pared by 0 bases and J by 6 bases, with 7 bases of the junction left unmatched. The CDR3 DNA is TGTGCCAGCAGCTTGGCTCAACAGGGGGTCGCTGAAGCTTTCTTT. Amino acid sequence: CASSLAQQGVAEAFF.

This clone was seen only a few times. The V and J genes are TRBV19 and TRBJ1-1; D unresolved. The V and J ends lost 5 bases and 9 bases respectively, with 7 bases between them. Germline V gene sequence: CDR1 LNHDA, CDR2 SQIVND (reference sequence). This CDR3 has 10 residues. The CDR3 protein is CASSSVKAFF. The CDR3 DNA sequence: TGTGCCAGTAGTTCGGTTAAAGCTTTCTTT.

The rearrangement links TRBV28 to TRBJ2-1; 10 positions agree with TRBD2. Trimming at V came to 3 bases and at J to 10 bases, leaving 9 bases not matched to a gene. Germline assignment: CDR1 MDHEN and CDR2 SYDVKM. The CDR3 is 15 amino acids. The CDR3 region is CASSLGLAGVREQFF. The CDR3 DNA is TGTGCCAGCAGTTTGGGGCTAGCGGGAGTTAGGGAGCAGTTCTTC.

The chain is built from TRBV7-6 and TRBJ2-5, with 9 bases fitting TRBD2. Germline V lookup: CDR1 SGHVS, CDR2 FNYEAQ. With 6 bases clipped from V and 2 bases from J, the junction kept 10 bases outside the gene matches. The CDR3 consists of 16 residues. The CDR3 here is CASRKLAGSNQETQYF. The CDR3 region has the DNA TGTGCCAGCAGGAAACTAGCGGGCTCCAATCAAGAGACCCAGTACTTC.

This chain connects TRBV5-6 to TRBJ2-7; TRBD2 is a possible D gene (6 bases). The V gene's germline CDR1 is SGHDT and CDR2 YYEEEE. Trimming stripped 4 bases from V and 3 bases from J, with 14 bases between. This CDR3 comprises 14 residues. CDR3 DNA sequence: TGTGCCAGCAGCCGGGCCCGGGAGAACTACGAGCAGTACTTC. Translated, it gives CASSRARENYEQYF.

V is TRBV28 and J is TRBJ2-3, with 10 bases aligning to TRBD2. V shed 2 bases and J 4 bases; nucleotides not matched to a gene: 12. From germline, CDR1 is MDHEN and CDR2 SYDVKM. This CDR3 has 18 residues. In DNA form, the CDR3 reads TGTGCCAGCAGTTTAAGGACTAGCGGTATGATGGGTGCAGATACGCAGTATTTT. The encoded protein is CASSLRTSGMMGADTQYF.

The genes are TRBV28 and TRBJ2-2; 8 nucleotides line up with TRBD1. Germline V gene data show CDR1 as MDHEN and CDR2 as SYDVKM. Trimming removed 3 bases from V and 3 bases from J; junction bases left unmatched: 15. The CDR3 has 19 amino acids. CDR3 loop: CASSFRPSRQGAYTGELFF. CDR3 DNA: TGTGCCAGCAGTTTTAGACCGTCTCGTCAGGGGGCTTACACCGGGGAGCTGTTTTTT.

The gene calls are TRBV10-1 and TRBJ1-4, with D tentatively TRBD1 (5 bases). Trimming removed 8 bases from V and 7 bases from J, with 14 bases in between. This CDR3 has 13 amino acids. In germline, CDR1 is WNHNN, CDR2 SYGVQD (reference sequence). CDR3 nucleotide sequence: TGCGCCAGCGGCGGCCCCGGGGGTGAAAAACTGTTTTTT. Protein: CASGGPGGEKLFF.

The rearrangement joins TRBV19 to TRBJ2-7, with 11 nucleotides matching TRBD2. The V gene end was trimmed by 6 bases and the J gene end by 3 bases; junction bases not matched to a gene: 7. Germline CDR1 LNHDA, CDR2 SQIVND (reference sequence). The CDR3 contains 15 residues. CDR3 sequence (DNA): TGTGCCAGTAGCCCTAGCGGGAGGTCTAGCTACGAGCAGTACTTC. Translation gives CASSPSGRSSYEQYF. Full variable domain (missing parts from reference TRBV19 and TRBJ2-7): DGGITQSPKYLFRKEGQNVTLSCEQNLNHDAMYWYRQDPGQGLRLIYYSQIVNDFQKGDIAEGYSVSREKKESFPLTVTSAQKNPTAFYLCASSPSGRSSYEQYFGPGTRLTVT.

This chain uses TRBV2 with TRBJ2-5; 7 nucleotides align to TRBD2. The length of the CDR3 is 14 residues. Unmatched junction bases numbered 0, after V lost 2 bases and J lost 0 bases. Germline CDR1 is SNHLY and CDR2 is FYNNEI. CDR3 nucleotide sequence: TGTGCCAGCAGTGAACTAGCGGACCAAGAGACCCAGTACTTC. This sequence encodes CASSELADQETQYF.

The CDR3 region is CSVERGNEQYF. The CDR3 nucleotides are TGCAGCGTTGAAAGGGGTAACGAGCAGTACTTC. The rearrangement links TRBV29-1 to TRBJ2-7; perhaps TRBD1 as D (5 bases). The CDR3 contains 11 residues. Trimming left V 2 bases short and J 5 bases short, with 7 bases between. Germline CDR1 is SQVTM and CDR2 is ANQGSEA.

This clone has just one count. This chain uses TRBV5-5 with TRBJ1-1; D perhaps matches TRBD1 (5 bases). Germline lookup yields CDR1 SGHKS and CDR2 YYEKEE (reference sequence). The CDR3 is 12 amino acids. V gave up 7 bases and J gave up 0 bases, with 7 bases separating them. The DNA for the CDR3 is TGTGCCAGCGAGACAGTGAACACTGAAGCTTTCTTT. This sequence encodes CASETVNTEAFF.

J is TRBJ2-7 and V is TRBV5-5, with D possibly being TRBD2 (6 bases). The CDR3 totals 15 residues. The ends were cut back, 1 base at V and 6 bases at J, with 17 bases in the middle. CDR1 is SGHKS and CDR2 is YYEKEE in the germline V gene (reference sequence). This CDR3 reads CASSLPGNWRVEQYF. CDR3 in DNA: TGTGCCAGCAGCTTGCCTGGAAATTGGAGGGTCGAGCAGTACTTC.

The chain uses TRBV5-6 and TRBJ2-1; 13 bases match TRBD2. The CDR3 loop spans 17 amino acids. V shed 3 bases and J 8 bases; nucleotides not matched to a gene: 11. Looked up from germline, CDR1 is SGHDT and CDR2 is YYEEEE. In DNA form, the CDR3 reads TGTGCCAGCAGCTCATCGGGACTAGCGGGACCATGGGATGAGCAGTTCTTC. As protein: CASSSSGLAGPWDEQFF.

The chain uses TRBV4-1 and TRBJ1-3; 11 bases line up with TRBD1. The CDR3 is 16 amino acids. The germline V gene has CDR1 MGHRA and CDR2 YSYEKL. The trim removed 4 bases at V and 0 bases at J, leaving 2 bases unmatched. CDR3 nucleotides: TGCGCCAGCAGCCTTGGGACAGGGGGCTCTGGAAACACCATATATTTT. Amino acid sequence: CASSLGTGGSGNTIYF.

This clone was seen once. J is TRBJ2-3 and V is TRBV10-2; 11 bases match TRBD2. The length of the CDR3 is 16 residues. V shed 0 bases and J 10 bases; nucleotides not matched to a gene: 9. Germline V gene lookup returns CDR1 WSHSY and CDR2 SAAADI. CDR3 sequence (DNA): TGCGCCAGCAGTGAGTCGGGAGTAGCGGGAGGGCCAGCGCAGTATTTT. It encodes CASSESGVAGGPAQYF.

The CDR3 coding sequence is TGTGCCACCAGTCGACCGCCAAGCGGGAGGGAAGAGACCCAGTACTTC. Its translation is CATSRPPSGREETQYF. The chain recombines TRBV15 with TRBJ2-5; 10 bases align to TRBD2. The J segment lost 3 bases and the V segment lost 6 bases, leaving 10 bases of the junction unmatched. The CDR3 covers 16 residues. Germline V lookup: CDR1 LNHNV, CDR2 YYDKDF (reference sequence).

The chain links TRBV5-1 to TRBJ2-3, with TRBD2 identical over 7 bases. The germline V gene encodes CDR1 SGHRS and CDR2 YFSETQ. The CDR3 runs to 18 residues. V lost 2 bases and J lost 0; bases outside the gene matches: 12. This CDR3 reads CASSFPSGDVLSTDTQYF. The CDR3 coding sequence is TGCGCCAGCAGCTTCCCCAGCGGGGATGTTCTAAGCACAGATACGCAGTATTTT.

The chain is built from TRBV11-2 and TRBJ2-5; D is perhaps TRBD1 (6 bases). The V and J ends lost 6 bases and 5 bases respectively, with 16 bases between them. Germline V lookup: CDR1 SGHAT, CDR2 FQNNGV. This CDR3 has 14 residues. The CDR3 loop reads CASRLPGQKETQYF. The CDR3, as DNA: TGTGCCAGCAGGCTCCCGGGACAAAAGGAGACCCAGTACTTC.

The gene calls are TRBV28 and TRBJ1-2; D is unresolved. Germline V gene data show CDR1 as MDHEN and CDR2 as SYDVKM. Between the trimmed V and J ends, which lost 6 bases and 2 bases, there was a span of 16 bases. The CDR3 loop spans 15 amino acids. The CDR3, as DNA: TGTGCCAGCAGCCACCCGACCAGAGGGAACTATGGCTACACCTTC. It translates to CASSHPTRGNYGYTF.

This sequence joins TRBV9 and TRBJ2-1; 7 positions match TRBD2. This CDR3 comprises 15 residues. Trimming cost V 4 bases and J 0 bases; bases outside gene matches: 4. Germline V gene lookup returns CDR1 SGDLS and CDR2 YYNGEE. Here the CDR3 reads CASSPRLASYNEQFF. Here the CDR3 DNA reads TGTGCCAGCAGCCCCCGACTAGCCTCCTACAATGAGCAGTTCTTC.

V is TRBV4-1 and J is TRBJ2-1; maybe TRBD2 (5 bases). Germline CDR1 MGHRA, CDR2 YSYEKL. V was trimmed by 1 base and J by 2 bases, leaving 9 bases between them. This CDR3 is built from 15 residues. The CDR3 is CASSQAGDTYNEQFF. DNA of the CDR3: TGCGCCAGCAGCCAAGCCGGGGATACCTACAATGAGCAGTTCTTC.

The chain is built from TRBV9 and TRBJ2-2; D may be TRBD1 (6 bases). CDR1 is SGDLS and CDR2 is YYNGEE in the germline V gene. With 5 bases removed from V and 10 bases from J, the gap between germline ends came to 15 bases. This CDR3 is 13 amino acids long. CDR3: CASRGAGVEELFF. Written as DNA, the CDR3 is TGTGCCAGCAGGGGGGCAGGGGTCGAGGAGCTGTTTTTT.

In nucleotides, the CDR3 is TGTGCCAGCTCACCACGAGAACAGCCAGCCTACGAGCAGTACTTC. This encodes CASSPREQPAYEQYF. The rearrangement uses TRBV18 and TRBJ2-7; D call uncertain. Deletions cut 1 base from V and 2 bases from J, with 12 bases between. The CDR3 consists of 15 residues. The germline gives CDR1 KGHSH, CDR2 LQKENI. The full variable domain, its missing parts supplied by reference TRBV18 and TRBJ2-7, is NAGVMQNPRHLVRRRGQEARLRCSPMKGHSHVYWYRQLPEEGLKFMVYLQKENIIDESGMPKERFSAEFPKEGPSILRIQQVVRGDSAAYFCASSPREQPAYEQYFGPGTRLTVT.

V and J are TRBV10-1 and TRBJ2-7, with 8 bases that match TRBD1. The J segment lost 4 bases and the V segment lost 2 bases, leaving 7 bases of the junction unmatched. The CDR3 has 15 residues. Germline V gene data show CDR1 as WNHNN and CDR2 as SYGVQD (reference sequence). The CDR3 region has the DNA TGCGCCAGCAGTGAGGCCGGGACAGGACCGTACGAGCAGTACTTC. It specifies CASSEAGTGPYEQYF.

The V gene is TRBV7-3, the J gene TRBJ2-1; TRBD2 matches 9 bases. The ends lost 1 base at V and 4 bases at J; junction bases unmatched: 5. The length of the CDR3 is 16 residues. The germline V gene encodes CDR1 SGHTA and CDR2 FQGTGA. The CDR3 bases are TGTGCCAGCAGCTTAAAGCGGCTAGCGGGGTACAATGAGCAGTTCTTC. This codes for CASSLKRLAGYNEQFF.